This record covers a single T cell receptor beta chain. The target of this receptor is not known. No much larger clone is present one base from it, and per-base qualities are unavailable. This sample's time point label indicates: about 28 days (+/-7) after the second vaccine dose. AZD1222 recipients given second doses at about 4 weeks or at about 12 weeks were pooled, since spike-specific TCR depth and breadth were not found to differ between the two schedules. Vaccinee samples were obtained from the UK trials COV001 and COV002, which included a single-blind randomized controlled phase 2/3 trial of AZD1222 (ChAdOx1 nCoV-19) in healthy adults. Trial participant PBMC samples were collected at day 0 and day 28 after the second dose for TCRbeta chain sequencing. This record comes from a study of T cell responses to AZD1222 COVID-19 vaccine listed by TCRdb under 2021. Study-wide context: A total of approximately 230 trial participants underwent TCR sequencing, of whom 200 to 220 received two doses of AZD1222 and about 25 received two doses of the MenACWY control vaccine. Enrollment into the trials was organized by age into subgroups of 18-55, 56-69 and 70-plus years, and those subgroups contained approximately 160, 26 and 62 TCR-sequenced participants, respectively. The study at large found these results: After two AZD1222 doses, spike-specific TCR breadth and depth were significantly higher than at day 0 and than in MenACWY recipients. Most participants were white British and females outnumbered males, and the authors suggested that clonal diversity may have been underestimated. In the small 56-69-year group, the increase in depth fell short of significance, most likely because of low power. Conclusions about previously exposed vaccinees were limited because only six AZD1222 recipients were SARS-CoV-2 seropositive at baseline. Because no day 14 peak-response samples were available, repertoires were characterized only after the peak T cell response. Nearly half of unique spike-specific TCRs reportedly recognized epitopes outside regions mutated in the B.1.351 and B.1.1.7 variants. The whole spike protein was spanned by vaccine-associated CD4 TCRs, and dominant responses were seen in regions 160-218 and 743-854.

The CDR3 regions of human TCRbeta chains were subjected to immunosequencing. Turning to the authors' computational methods: Repertoire TCRs were matched against a reference library of SARS-CoV-2-specific TCRs generated with the MIRA antigen-specificity platform. Breadth was defined as the fraction of unique TCRs that were SARS-CoV-2-associated. Depth was defined as the fraction of total T cells that were SARS-CoV-2-associated. Using the MIRA data, every spike-specific TCR was mapped to the spike region that the TCR reacted to and assigned to either a CD4 or a CD8 class. Log10-transformed breadth and depth values were compared by one-way ANOVA with Sidak's multiple comparisons tests. As stored in TCRdb, this immuneACCESS dataset retains in-frame rearrangements with V and J assigned. A fraction of the clones does not appear; measured against another copy, unresolved V genes explain less than half of the discrepancy, and the remainder lacks a known reason. That table furnishes V, J and clone size, whereas the DNA furnished D and trimming. The sample yields some 120,000 clones; approximately 92% were counted once. The ten largest clones represent under 9% of the sample.

Via the germline V gene, CDR1 is SGHRS and CDR2 YFSETQ. V is shortened by 2 bases, J by 2 bases, and the region joining them spans 12 bases. The CDR3, from cysteine to phenylalanine, totals 15 residues. The DNA shown is the 45-base CDR3, in frame from base 1. The source of this sequence is an adult who received the AZD1222 COVID-19 vaccine. This sequence uses TRBV5-1 and TRBJ2-3, with the identity of the D gene unclear. The sample was peripheral blood, taken 28 days after the second AZD1222 dose. The CDR3 amino acid sequence is: CASSFARLVTDTQYF. The base sequence is TGCGCCAGCAGCTTCGCCAGGTTGGTCACAGATACGCAGTATTTT.